The present TCR beta chain was sequenced within a study of post-analysis software for immune sequencing data. On the study more broadly: Relapsing-remitting, secondary progressive and progressive-relapsing multiple sclerosis courses were included. Findings and limits, study-wide: In multiple sclerosis, normalized Chao1 diversity was significantly below that of controls. Clustering by F measure revealed strong co-clustering among samples prepared together in one batch. In patients, about 5 TRBV segments were more frequent than in controls, with TRBV5-6, TRBV5-1 and TRBV20-1 among them.

CDR1 and CDR2 from the germline V gene are WNHNN and SYGVQD (reference sequence). The CDR3 is 13 amino acids. V lost 4 bases, J lost 6 bases, and 3 bases stayed unmatched. Unique molecular identifiers had been added to the TCR beta cDNA libraries. Each CDR3 protein gets one entry after TCRdb re-called the PCR reads with MiXCR. The table includes about 180,000 distinct CDR3 sequences, approximately 30% detected once. The table lists this clonotype with a few counts. No antigen is known for it. Material for sequencing was blood. The sequence was collected from a girl aged 10 to 17 with multiple sclerosis. The rearrangement joins TRBV10-1 to TRBJ2-7; 10 bases are a match to TRBD2. CDR3 nucleotide sequence: TGCGCCAGCAGTGGAGTAGCGGGAGGCGAGCAGTACTTC. It is translated as CASSGVAGGEQYF.